Presented here are 2 T cell receptor beta chains from one specimen sequenced in a study of CD8+ T cells in alopecia areata. cDNA serving as the sequencing template came from extracted, reverse transcribed RNA. Method: immunoSEQ multiplex PCR; TCRdb's copy keeps in-frame clones and lacks some. Among 90,000 to 150,000 clones listed, approximately 58% were seen once. Source material: CD4+ T cells sorted from blood. These TCRs come from a human donor in good health.

J is TRBJ2-7 and V is TRBV29-1; D might be TRBD1 (6 bases). The CDR3 runs to 10 residues. Germline CDR1 and CDR2: SQVTM and ANQGSEA. V dropped 4 bases and J dropped 7 bases, with 8 bases sitting between them. CDR3 bases: TGCAGCGTTGCCGACAGGGAGCAGTACTTC. Residues: CSVADREQYF.

The V gene is TRBV15, the J gene TRBJ2-7; 8 nucleotides align to TRBD1. This CDR3 has 15 residues. After removal of 0 bases from V and 5 bases from J, the junction contained 6 bases not matched to a gene. Germline CDR1 LNHNV, CDR2 YYDKDF (reference sequence). The DNA of the CDR3 is TGTGCCACCAGCAGAGATTGGACAGGGAACCACGAGCAGTACTTC. Protein: CATSRDWTGNHEQYF.